This entry lists 5 T cell receptor beta chains sequenced from one sample in a study of cytomegalovirus exposure and HLA in healthy donors. The PCR was carried out with 60 Vbeta primers and 13 Jbeta primers. Assay: immunoSEQ multiplex PCR; the TCRdb copy retains only in-frame clones and omits some. This table has roughly 92,000 clones, over 70% appearing once. Material: PBMCs. All receptors derive from a man aged 50 to 59 in good health and CMV-seropositive.

The chain has TRBV7-9 and TRBJ1-1, with TRBD1 matching over 8 bases. The CDR3 is 15 amino acids. In germline, CDR1 is SEHNR, CDR2 FQNEAQ (reference sequence). The trim removed 2 bases at V and 5 bases at J, leaving 7 bases unmatched. The CDR3 DNA is TGTGCCAGCAGCTTACACAGGGGGATGGAGACTGAAGCTTTCTTT. Amino acid sequence: CASSLHRGMETEAFF.

A note on this clone: The germline gene is not matched at one end of the junction; a read error may be the cause. This chain connects TRBV4-2 to TRBJ2-6, with a possible D match to TRBD1 (6 bases). The CDR3 loop spans 17 amino acids. The V gene's germline CDR1 is LGHNA and CDR2 YNFKEQ. The CDR3 protein is CASSQAPRGYGANGLTF. DNA for the CDR3: TGTGCCAGCAGCCAAGCCCCAAGGGGGTACGGGGCCAACGGCCTGACTTTC.

This clone has just one count. The V call is TRBV5-1, the J call TRBJ2-5; 14 positions match TRBD2. The CDR3 is 15 residues long. V was clipped by 4 bases and J by 5 bases; unmatched bases: 4. Germline V CDR1 and CDR2: SGHRS, YFSETQ. For the CDR3, the DNA is TGCGCCAGCAGCGAGGGACTAGCGGGAGCCGAGACCCAGTACTTC. Amino acid sequence: CASSEGLAGAETQYF.

The chain uses TRBV6-6 and TRBJ2-7, with 8 positions matching TRBD1. J gave up 2 bases and V 5 bases, and 8 bases lay outside the gene matches. CDR3 length: 15 amino acids. Germline assignment: CDR1 MNHNY and CDR2 SVGAGI (reference sequence). The CDR3 loop reads CASSLNRGIAYEQYF. CDR3 coding DNA: TGTGCCAGCAGTCTAAACAGGGGGATAGCCTACGAGCAGTACTTC.

This clone has a handful of counts. This rearrangement joins TRBV27 to TRBJ2-7, with 8 bases fitting TRBD2. The CDR3 totals 17 residues. Germline V CDR1 and CDR2: MNHEY, SMNVEV (reference sequence). J gave up 1 base and V 4 bases, and 12 bases lay outside the gene matches. The DNA of the CDR3 is TGTGCCAGCAGTTCCCCCATTCTAGCGGGCCTATCCTACGAGCAGTACTTC. It codes for CASSSPILAGLSYEQYF.